A selection of T cell receptor beta chains follows, all from one sample in a study of blood T cell repertoires in COVID-19. Data came from immunoSEQ multiplex PCR; TCRdb stores just in-frame clones and leaves some out. The sample lists about 110,000 clones, about 89% occurring once. Input material: peripheral blood. The receptors here all came from a man aged 40-49 years with active or convalescent COVID-19. Both conserved end residues are part of each CDR3. Each record gives: J gene, clone size, D gene, V gene, CDR3 DNA, CDR3 protein. D genes are given only for firm matches. Part of the rows lack a size; the others show once, few, many or a class for expanded clones.

>TRBJ2-7|few|TRBD1|TRBV7-2
TGTGCCAGCAGCCCACCAGTTGGGCAGGGGGCCTACGAGCAGTACTTC
CASSPPVGQGAYEQYF
>TRBJ1-2|-|-|TRBV10-3
TGTGCCATCAGTGAGGACAGAGTCTCTATTGGCTACACCTTC
CAISEDRVSIGYTF
>TRBJ1-2|-|-|TRBV4-3
TGCGCCAGCAGCTTCCGGGACAATGTTCGGAATGGCTACACCTTC
CASSFRDNVRNGYTF
>TRBJ1-2|-|TRBD1|TRBV28
TGTGCCAGCAGACAGGGGGCCCTCTATGGCTACACCTTC
CASRQGALYGYTF
>TRBJ2-7|-|TRBD1|TRBV28
TGTGCCAGCAGTTCGGGGACAGGGGAGTACGAGCAGTACTTC
CASSSGTGEYEQYF
>TRBJ1-2|-|TRBD1|TRBV28
TGTGCCAGCCGCCGGGACAGGGGGCCGGGCTATGGCTACACCTTC
CASRRDRGPGYGYTF
>TRBJ2-1|-|-|TRBV19
TGTGCCAGTAGTATAGATCGAAATCGGGATGAGCAGTTCTTC
CASSIDRNRDEQFF
>TRBJ1-1|-|-|TRBV30
TGTGCCGTGGCCCCGAGAGGGGGCACTGAAGCTTTCTTT
CAVAPRGGTEAFF
>TRBJ2-1|-|-|TRBV6-2/TRBV6-3
TGTGCCAGCAGTTACGTCTCCCCAGGCAATGAGCAGTTCTTC
CASSYVSPGNEQFF
>TRBJ2-1|-|TRBD2|TRBV5-1
TGCGCCAGCAGGCGCGCACTAGCGGAATCCTACAATGAGCAGTTCTTC
CASRRALAESYNEQFF
>TRBJ2-7|-|-|TRBV24-1
TGTGCCACCTCGTCGGGTTCCTACGAGCAGTACTTC
CATSSGSYEQYF
>TRBJ1-4|-|TRBD1|TRBV6-6
TGTGCCAGCAGTCGGGACAGGGGGCGTGAAAAACTGTTTTTT
CASSRDRGREKLFF
>TRBJ2-7|-|-|TRBV14
TGTGCCAGCAGCCAAGACATGTCAGGGAACGAGCAGTACTTC
CASSQDMSGNEQYF
>TRBJ2-7|-|TRBD1|TRBV5-4
TGTGCCAGCAGCTTGCCGGGACAGGGAGAGAAGTACTTC
CASSLPGQGEKYF
>TRBJ2-5|few|TRBD2|TRBV6-4
TGTGCCACTCCGGGACTAGCGGGAGGGGAGGCTCAAGAGACCCAGTACTTC
CATPGLAGGEAQETQYF